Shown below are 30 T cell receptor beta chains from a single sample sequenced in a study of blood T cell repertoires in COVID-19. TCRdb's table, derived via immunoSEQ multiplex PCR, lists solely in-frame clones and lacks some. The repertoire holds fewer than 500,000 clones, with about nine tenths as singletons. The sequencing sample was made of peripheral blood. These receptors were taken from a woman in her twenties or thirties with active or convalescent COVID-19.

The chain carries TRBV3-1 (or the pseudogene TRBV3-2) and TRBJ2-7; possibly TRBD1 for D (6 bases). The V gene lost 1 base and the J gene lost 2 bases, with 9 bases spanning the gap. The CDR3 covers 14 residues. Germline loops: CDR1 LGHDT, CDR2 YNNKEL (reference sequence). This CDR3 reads CASSQVGGPYEQYF. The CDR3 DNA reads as TGTGCCAGCAGCCAAGTTGGGGGCCCCTACGAGCAGTACTTC.

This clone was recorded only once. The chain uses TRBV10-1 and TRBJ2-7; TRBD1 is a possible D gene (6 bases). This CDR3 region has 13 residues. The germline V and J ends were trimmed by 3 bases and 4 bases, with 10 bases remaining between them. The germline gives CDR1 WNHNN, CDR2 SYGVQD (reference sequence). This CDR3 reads CASSENRVYEQYF. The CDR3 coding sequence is TGCGCCAGCAGTGAAAACAGGGTATACGAGCAGTACTTC.

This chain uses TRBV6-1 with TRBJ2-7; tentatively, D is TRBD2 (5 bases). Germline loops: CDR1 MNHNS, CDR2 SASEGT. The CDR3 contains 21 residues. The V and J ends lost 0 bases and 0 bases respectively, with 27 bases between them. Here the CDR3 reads CASSEARSLVRTDVSSYEQYF. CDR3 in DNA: TGTGCCAGCAGTGAAGCGCGTTCCCTTGTACGGACTGACGTAAGCTCCTACGAGCAGTACTTC.

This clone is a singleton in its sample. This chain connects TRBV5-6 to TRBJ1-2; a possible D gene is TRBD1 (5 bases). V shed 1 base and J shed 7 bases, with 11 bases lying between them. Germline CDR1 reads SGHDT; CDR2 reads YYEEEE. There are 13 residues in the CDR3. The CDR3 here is CASSLLGVGGYTF. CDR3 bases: TGTGCCAGCAGCTTGCTAGGGGTTGGTGGCTACACCTTC. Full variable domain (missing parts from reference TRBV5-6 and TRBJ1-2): DAGVTQSPTHLIKTRGQQVTLRCSPKSGHDTVSWYQQALGQGPQFIFQYYEEEERQRGNFPDRFSGHQFPNYSSELNVNALLLGDSALYLCASSLLGVGGYTFGSGTRLTVV.

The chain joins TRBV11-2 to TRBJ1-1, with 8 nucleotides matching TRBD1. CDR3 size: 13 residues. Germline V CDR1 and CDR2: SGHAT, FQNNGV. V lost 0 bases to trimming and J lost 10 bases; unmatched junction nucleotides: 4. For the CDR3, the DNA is TGTGCCAGCAGCTTAGATGGGCAGGGGGCAGCTTTCTTT. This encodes CASSLDGQGAAFF.

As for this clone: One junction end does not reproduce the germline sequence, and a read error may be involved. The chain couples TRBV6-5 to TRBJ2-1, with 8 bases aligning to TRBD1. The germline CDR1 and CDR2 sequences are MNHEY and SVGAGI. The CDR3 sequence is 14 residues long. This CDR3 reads CASTRDRKYNEQFF. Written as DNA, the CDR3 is TGTGCGAGCACTAGGGACAGGAAATACAATGAGCAGTTCTTC.

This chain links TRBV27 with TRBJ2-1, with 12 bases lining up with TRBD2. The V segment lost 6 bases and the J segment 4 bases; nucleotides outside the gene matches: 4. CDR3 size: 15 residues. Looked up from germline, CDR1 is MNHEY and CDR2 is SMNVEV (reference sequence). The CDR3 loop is CASSGLAGKYNEQFF. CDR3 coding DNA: TGTGCCAGCAGCGGACTAGCGGGGAAATACAATGAGCAGTTCTTC.

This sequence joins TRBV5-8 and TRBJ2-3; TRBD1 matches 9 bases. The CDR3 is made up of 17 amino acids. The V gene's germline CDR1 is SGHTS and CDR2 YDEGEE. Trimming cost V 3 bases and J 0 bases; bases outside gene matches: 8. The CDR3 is CASSSLRDRVSTDTQYF. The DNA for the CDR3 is TGTGCCAGCAGCTCTCTCCGGGACAGGGTTAGCACAGATACGCAGTATTTT.

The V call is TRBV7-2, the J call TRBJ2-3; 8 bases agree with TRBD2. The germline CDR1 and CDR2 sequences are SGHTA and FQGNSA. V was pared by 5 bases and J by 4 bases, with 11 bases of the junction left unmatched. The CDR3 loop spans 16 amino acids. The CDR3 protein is CASSPLAGRSSDTQYF. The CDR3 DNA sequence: TGTGCCAGCAGCCCCTTAGCGGGGAGGAGTTCAGATACGCAGTATTTT.

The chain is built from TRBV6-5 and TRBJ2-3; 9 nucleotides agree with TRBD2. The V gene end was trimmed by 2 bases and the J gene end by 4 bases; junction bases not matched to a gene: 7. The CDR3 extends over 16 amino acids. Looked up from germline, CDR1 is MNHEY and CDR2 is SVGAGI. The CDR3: CASSYLSSGKSDTQYF. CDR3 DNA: TGTGCCAGCAGTTACCTGTCTAGCGGGAAGTCAGATACGCAGTATTTT.

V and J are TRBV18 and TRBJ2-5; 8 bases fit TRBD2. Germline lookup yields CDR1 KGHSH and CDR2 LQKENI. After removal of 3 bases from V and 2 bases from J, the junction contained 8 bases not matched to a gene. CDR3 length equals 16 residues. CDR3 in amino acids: CASSPLHGRAQETQYF. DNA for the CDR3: TGTGCCAGCTCACCTTTACACGGGAGGGCACAAGAGACCCAGTACTTC.

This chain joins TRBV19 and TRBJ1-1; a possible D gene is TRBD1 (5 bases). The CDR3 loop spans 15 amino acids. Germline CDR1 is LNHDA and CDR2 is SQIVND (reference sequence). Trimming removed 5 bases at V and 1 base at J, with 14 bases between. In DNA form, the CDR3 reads TGTGCCAGTAGTCTCACCCTTCAGGGGAACACTGAAGCTTTCTTT. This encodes CASSLTLQGNTEAFF.

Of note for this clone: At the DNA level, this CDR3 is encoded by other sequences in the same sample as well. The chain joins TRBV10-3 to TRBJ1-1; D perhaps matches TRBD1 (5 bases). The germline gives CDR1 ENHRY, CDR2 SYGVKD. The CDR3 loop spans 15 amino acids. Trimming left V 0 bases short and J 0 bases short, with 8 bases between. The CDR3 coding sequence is TGTGCCATCAGTGAGTCGACAGACTTGAACACTGAAGCTTTCTTT. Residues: CAISESTDLNTEAFF.

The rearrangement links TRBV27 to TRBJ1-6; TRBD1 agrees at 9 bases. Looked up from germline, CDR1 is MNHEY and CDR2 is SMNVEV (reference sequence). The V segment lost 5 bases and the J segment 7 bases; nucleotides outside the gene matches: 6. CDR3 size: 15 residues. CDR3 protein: CASSVGQGRNSPLHF. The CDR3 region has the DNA TGTGCCAGCAGTGTAGGACAGGGGCGGAATTCACCCCTCCACTTT.

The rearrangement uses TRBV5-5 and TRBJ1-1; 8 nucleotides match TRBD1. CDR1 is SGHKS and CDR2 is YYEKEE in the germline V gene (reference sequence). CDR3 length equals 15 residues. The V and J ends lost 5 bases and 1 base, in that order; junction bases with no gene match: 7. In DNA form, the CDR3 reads TGTGCCAGCAGTTCCGGACAGGGTGGGAACACTGAAGCTTTCTTT. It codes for CASSSGQGGNTEAFF.

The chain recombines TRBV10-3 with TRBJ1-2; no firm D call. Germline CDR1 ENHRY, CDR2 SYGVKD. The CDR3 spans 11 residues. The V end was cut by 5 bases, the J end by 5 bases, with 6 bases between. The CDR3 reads CAISSGYGYTF. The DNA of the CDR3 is TGTGCCATCAGTTCCGGGTATGGCTACACCTTC.

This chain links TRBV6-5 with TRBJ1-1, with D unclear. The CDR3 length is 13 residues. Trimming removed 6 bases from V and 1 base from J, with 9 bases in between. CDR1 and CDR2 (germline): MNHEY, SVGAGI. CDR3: CASRTVGNTEAFF. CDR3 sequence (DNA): TGTGCCAGCAGGACTGTCGGGAACACTGAAGCTTTCTTT.

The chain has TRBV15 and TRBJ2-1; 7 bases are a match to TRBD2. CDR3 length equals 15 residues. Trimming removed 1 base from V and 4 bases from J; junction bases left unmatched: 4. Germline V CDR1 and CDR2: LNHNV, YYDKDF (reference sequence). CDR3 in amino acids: CATSRALAEYNEQFF. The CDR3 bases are TGTGCCACCAGCAGAGCCCTAGCGGAATACAATGAGCAGTTCTTC. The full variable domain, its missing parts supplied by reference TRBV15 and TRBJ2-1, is DAMVIQNPRYQVTQFGKPVTLSCSQTLNHNVMYWYQQKSSQAPKLLFHYYDKDFNNEADTPDNFQSRRPNTSFCFLDIRSPGLGDTAMYLCATSRALAEYNEQFFGPGTRLTVL.

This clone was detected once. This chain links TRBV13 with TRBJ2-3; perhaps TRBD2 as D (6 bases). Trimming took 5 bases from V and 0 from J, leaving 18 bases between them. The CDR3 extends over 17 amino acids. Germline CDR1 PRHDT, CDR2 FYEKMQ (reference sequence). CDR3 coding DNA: TGTGCCAGCAGCCCCACGACTATCAGCGGGAGCACAGATACGCAGTATTTT. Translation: CASSPTTISGSTDTQYF.

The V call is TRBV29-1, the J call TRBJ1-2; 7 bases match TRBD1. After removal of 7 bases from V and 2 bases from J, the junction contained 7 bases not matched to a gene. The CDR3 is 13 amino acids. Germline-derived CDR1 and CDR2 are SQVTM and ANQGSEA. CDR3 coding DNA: TGCAGCGCCCGGGACAGCAAGAACTATGGCTACACCTTC. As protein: CSARDSKNYGYTF.

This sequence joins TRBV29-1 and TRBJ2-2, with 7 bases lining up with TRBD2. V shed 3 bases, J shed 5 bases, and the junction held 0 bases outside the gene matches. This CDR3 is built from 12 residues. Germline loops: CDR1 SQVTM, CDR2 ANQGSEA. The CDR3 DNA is TGCAGCGTTGAGGGGGGGACCGGGGAGCTGTTTTTT. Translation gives CSVEGGTGELFF.

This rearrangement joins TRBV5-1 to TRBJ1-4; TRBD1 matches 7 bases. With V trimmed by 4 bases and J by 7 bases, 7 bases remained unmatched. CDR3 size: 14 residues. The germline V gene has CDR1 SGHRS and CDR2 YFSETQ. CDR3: CASSPSTGIEKLFF. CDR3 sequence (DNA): TGCGCCAGCAGCCCTTCGACAGGGATTGAAAAACTGTTTTTT.

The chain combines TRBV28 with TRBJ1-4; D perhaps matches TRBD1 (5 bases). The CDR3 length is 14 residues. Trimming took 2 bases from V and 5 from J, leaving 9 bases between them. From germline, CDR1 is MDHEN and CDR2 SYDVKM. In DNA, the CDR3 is TGTGCCAGCAGTTTAAGGGGCAGCAATGAAAAACTGTTTTTT. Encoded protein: CASSLRGSNEKLFF.

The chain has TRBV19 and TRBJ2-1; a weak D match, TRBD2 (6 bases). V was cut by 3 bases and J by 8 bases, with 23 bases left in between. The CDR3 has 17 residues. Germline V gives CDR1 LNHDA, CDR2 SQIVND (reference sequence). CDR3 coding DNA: TGTGCCAGTAGTATCATAAAGGGGAAGACTAGTCGGGATGAGCAGTTCTTC. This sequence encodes CASSIIKGKTSRDEQFF.

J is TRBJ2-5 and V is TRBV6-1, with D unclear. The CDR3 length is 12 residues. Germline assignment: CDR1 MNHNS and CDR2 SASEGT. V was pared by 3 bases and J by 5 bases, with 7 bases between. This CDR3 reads CASSDPRETQYF. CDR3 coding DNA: TGTGCCAGCAGTGATCCCCGGGAGACCCAGTACTTC.

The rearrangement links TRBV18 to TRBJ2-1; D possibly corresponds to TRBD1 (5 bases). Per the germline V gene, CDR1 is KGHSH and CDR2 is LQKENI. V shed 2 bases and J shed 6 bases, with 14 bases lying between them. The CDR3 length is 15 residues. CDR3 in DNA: TGTGCCAGCTCACCAGGGCAGGGTGGCGGCAATGAGCAGTTCTTC. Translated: CASSPGQGGGNEQFF.

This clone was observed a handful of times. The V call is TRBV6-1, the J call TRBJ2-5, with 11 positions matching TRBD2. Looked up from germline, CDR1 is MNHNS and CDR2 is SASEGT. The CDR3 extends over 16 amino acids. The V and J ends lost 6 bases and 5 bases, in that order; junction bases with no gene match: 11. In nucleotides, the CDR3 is TGTGCCAGCAGAGAAAATAGCGGGGGGGCCTGGGAGACCCAGTACTTC. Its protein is CASRENSGGAWETQYF.

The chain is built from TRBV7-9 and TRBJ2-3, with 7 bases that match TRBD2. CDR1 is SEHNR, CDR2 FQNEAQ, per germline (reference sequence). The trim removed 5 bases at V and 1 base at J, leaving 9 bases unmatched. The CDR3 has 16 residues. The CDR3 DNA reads TGTGCCAGCAGCCCAAATCCAGCGGGACGCACAGATACGCAGTATTTT. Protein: CASSPNPAGRTDTQYF.

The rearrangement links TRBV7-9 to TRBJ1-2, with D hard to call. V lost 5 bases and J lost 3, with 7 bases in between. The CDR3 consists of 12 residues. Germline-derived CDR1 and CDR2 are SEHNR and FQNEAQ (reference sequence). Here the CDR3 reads CASSLADYGYTF. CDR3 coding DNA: TGTGCCAGCAGCCTCGCGGACTATGGCTACACCTTC.

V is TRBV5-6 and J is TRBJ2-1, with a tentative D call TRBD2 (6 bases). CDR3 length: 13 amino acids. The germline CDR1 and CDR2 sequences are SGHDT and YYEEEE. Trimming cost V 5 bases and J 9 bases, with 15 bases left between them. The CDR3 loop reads CASRPTSYPEQFF. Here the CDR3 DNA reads TGTGCCAGCAGACCTACTAGCTATCCTGAGCAGTTCTTC.